This is a list of T cell receptor beta chains from one sample in a study of OX40 agonist ivuxolimab in advanced cancers. The data were produced by immunoSEQ multiplex PCR, yet TCRdb's version contains in-frame clones alone and is incomplete. The profile shows roughly 53,000 clones, roughly nine tenths of them singletons. The sequencing used CD4+ or CD8+ T cells sorted from blood, collected in a trial of the OX40 agonist ivuxolimab. All receptors derive from an adult with an advanced solid tumor such as melanoma, head and neck, liver or kidney cancer. CDR3s include the opening cysteine and the closing phenylalanine or tryptophan. Each record gives: D gene, CDR3 length, V gene, clone size, J gene, CDR3 protein, CDR3 DNA. The D gene is left open where the match is weak. For some rows the clone size is stated as once, few or many, or as a class when expanded; others skip it.

d_call: .; cdr3_length: 12; v_call: TRBV21-1; clone_size: .; j_call: TRBJ1-1; cdr3_aa: CASRDWNTEAFF; cdr3_nt: TGTGCCAGCCGGGACTGGAACACTGAAGCTTTCTTT
d_call: .; cdr3_length: 15; v_call: TRBV18; clone_size: once; j_call: TRBJ2-2; cdr3_aa: CASSPSTIGTGELFF; cdr3_nt: TGTGCCAGCTCACCCTCGACGATCGGAACCGGGGAGCTGTTTTTT
d_call: .; cdr3_length: 18; v_call: TRBV5-4; clone_size: .; j_call: TRBJ1-2; cdr3_aa: CASSSGGSAVGTHNGYTF; cdr3_nt: TGTGCCAGCAGCTCTGGGGGGTCAGCAGTCGGGACGCACAATGGCTACACCTTC
d_call: TRBD1; cdr3_length: 12; v_call: TRBV7-7; clone_size: .; j_call: TRBJ2-4; cdr3_aa: CASTMGQGITYF; cdr3_nt: TGTGCTAGCACCATGGGACAGGGGATAACGTACTTC
d_call: .; cdr3_length: 15; v_call: TRBV7-2; clone_size: .; j_call: TRBJ1-4; cdr3_aa: CASSLGGLPNEKLFF; cdr3_nt: TGTGCCAGCAGCTTAGGGGGTTTGCCTAATGAAAAACTGTTTTTT
d_call: .; cdr3_length: 13; v_call: TRBV30; clone_size: .; j_call: TRBJ2-3; cdr3_aa: CARALVGTDTQYF; cdr3_nt: TGTGCCCGGGCACTAGTAGGCACAGATACGCAGTATTTT
d_call: TRBD1; cdr3_length: 15; v_call: TRBV30; clone_size: .; j_call: TRBJ2-4; cdr3_aa: CAWGPGRTGGNIQYF; cdr3_nt: TGTGCCTGGGGCCCCGGCAGGACAGGCGGAAACATTCAGTACTTC
d_call: TRBD1; cdr3_length: 14; v_call: TRBV7-9; clone_size: .; j_call: TRBJ2-7; cdr3_aa: CASTLGTGGKEQYF; cdr3_nt: TGTGCCAGCACCTTGGGCACAGGGGGCAAAGAGCAGTACTTC
d_call: .; cdr3_length: 13; v_call: TRBV5-1; clone_size: .; j_call: TRBJ2-1; cdr3_aa: CASAPPGANEQFF; cdr3_nt: TGCGCCAGCGCCCCTCCCGGGGCCAATGAGCAGTTCTTC
d_call: .; cdr3_length: 14; v_call: TRBV27; clone_size: .; j_call: TRBJ2-7; cdr3_aa: CASSLEWDSYEQYF; cdr3_nt: TGTGCCAGCAGTTTAGAGTGGGACTCGTACGAGCAGTACTTC
d_call: .; cdr3_length: 16; v_call: TRBV7-2; clone_size: .; j_call: TRBJ1-2; cdr3_aa: CASSSFGQLANYGYTF; cdr3_nt: TGTGCCAGCAGTTCATTCGGACAGTTAGCTAACTATGGCTACACCTTC
d_call: TRBD2; cdr3_length: 15; v_call: TRBV7-9; clone_size: .; j_call: TRBJ2-1; cdr3_aa: CASSLGHPLAARGFF; cdr3_nt: TGTGCCAGCAGCTTAGGGCACCCACTAGCGGCTCGGGGGTTCTTC
d_call: .; cdr3_length: 16; v_call: TRBV4-3; clone_size: .; j_call: TRBJ1-2; cdr3_aa: CASSQDIVGGAGGYTF; cdr3_nt: TGCGCCAGCAGCCAAGATATTGTAGGGGGGGCGGGTGGCTACACCTTC
d_call: .; cdr3_length: 14; v_call: TRBV18; clone_size: once; j_call: TRBJ2-5; cdr3_aa: CASSPGGPTETQYF; cdr3_nt: TGTGCCAGCTCACCCGGTGGGCCAACGGAGACCCAGTACTTC
d_call: TRBD1; cdr3_length: 17; v_call: TRBV7-9; clone_size: once; j_call: TRBJ1-4; cdr3_aa: CASSPGQGVRTNEKLFF; cdr3_nt: TGTGCCAGCAGCCCTGGACAGGGGGTTCGGACTAATGAAAAACTGTTTTTT
d_call: .; cdr3_length: 16; v_call: TRBV19; clone_size: .; j_call: TRBJ1-4; cdr3_aa: CASSPQPRGANEKLFF; cdr3_nt: TGTGCCAGTAGCCCACAGCCCCGCGGGGCTAATGAAAAACTGTTTTTT
d_call: TRBD1; cdr3_length: 16; v_call: TRBV5-6; clone_size: .; j_call: TRBJ2-1; cdr3_aa: CASSRHGTGVYNEQFF; cdr3_nt: TGTGCCAGCAGCAGACACGGGACAGGGGTTTACAATGAGCAGTTCTTC
d_call: TRBD2; cdr3_length: 15; v_call: TRBV5-1; clone_size: few; j_call: TRBJ2-1; cdr3_aa: CASSPTSGIYNEQFF; cdr3_nt: TGCGCCAGCAGCCCCACTAGCGGGATCTACAATGAGCAGTTCTTC
d_call: TRBD2; cdr3_length: 15; v_call: TRBV11-2; clone_size: .; j_call: TRBJ2-7; cdr3_aa: CASTREGTSGTEQYF; cdr3_nt: TGTGCCAGCACTCGCGAGGGGACTAGCGGTACCGAGCAGTACTTC
d_call: .; cdr3_length: 13; v_call: TRBV2; clone_size: .; j_call: TRBJ2-1; cdr3_aa: CASRDSGVNEQFF; cdr3_nt: TGTGCCAGCAGGGACTCAGGGGTCAATGAGCAGTTCTTC
d_call: .; cdr3_length: 14; v_call: TRBV5-1; clone_size: once; j_call: TRBJ2-5; cdr3_aa: CASSLAGREETQYF; cdr3_nt: TGCGCCAGCAGCTTGGCCGGCAGAGAAGAGACCCAGTACTTC
d_call: TRBD2; cdr3_length: 16; v_call: TRBV6-5; clone_size: .; j_call: TRBJ2-7; cdr3_aa: CASSSGRISGEYEQYF; cdr3_nt: TGTGCCAGCAGTTCCGGCAGGATTAGCGGGGAATACGAGCAGTACTTC